Following are 14 T cell receptor beta chains from one sample sequenced in a study of T cells after yellow fever vaccination. TCRdb reprocessed the 5' RACE reads via MiXCR and lists one record per CDR3 protein. The table has some 500,000 distinct CDR3 sequences, about 14% seen once. This material consisted of PBMCs, taken on the day of the yellow fever booster vaccination. These receptors all stem from a man in his thirties or forties who received the YFV17D yellow fever vaccine.

In its sample, this clonotype was seen many times. An end of the junction differs from the germline gene, which may be a read error. The chain is built from TRBV7-6 and TRBJ2-5; 8 nucleotides match TRBD2. The germline CDR1 and CDR2 sequences are SGHVS and FNYEAQ. This CDR3 spans 21 amino acids. In DNA form, the CDR3 reads TGTGCTAGCAGCTTAGTACGCGGGGGAGGTCCGAGCGGGAGAAGGTCGGAGACCCAGTACTTC. It codes for CASSLVRGGGPSGRRSETQYF.

The rearrangement links TRBV5-1 to TRBJ1-6; 9 positions agree with TRBD1. The junction had 8 bases not matched to a gene; V was cut back by 4 bases and J by 9 bases. The CDR3 has 15 amino acids. CDR1 and CDR2 from the germline V gene are SGHRS and YFSETQ. CDR3 DNA sequence: TGCGCCAGCAGCGTGGAAGGGACAGGGACTTCACCCCTCCACTTT. Protein: CASSVEGTGTSPLHF.

J is TRBJ2-3 and V is TRBV3-1; TRBD1 might be the D (7 bases). The CDR3 consists of 14 residues. Germline CDR1 LGHDT, CDR2 YNNKEL (reference sequence). V was shortened by 3 bases and J by 6 bases, with 13 bases between the two germline ends. CDR3 loop: CASSQAGGLDTQYF. The CDR3 nucleotides read TGTGCCAGCAGCCAGGCAGGGGGGTTGGATACGCAGTATTTT.

This CDR3 reads CASSARGRSDTQYF. In DNA form, the CDR3 reads TGTGCCAGCAGTGCCCGGGGGCGATCAGATACGCAGTATTTT. The rearrangement links TRBV6-1 to TRBJ2-3; TRBD1 or TRBD2 may be the D gene (6 bases each). V lost 4 bases and J lost 4, with 12 bases in between. This CDR3 has 14 residues. Germline loops: CDR1 MNHNS, CDR2 SASEGT.

Written as DNA, the CDR3 is TGTGCCAGCAGTTTTAGCGTTCCCTCCTACGAGCAGTACTTC. It is translated as CASSFSVPSYEQYF. The rearrangement joins TRBV28 to TRBJ2-7; perhaps TRBD2 as D (5 bases). V was pared by 3 bases and J by 0 bases, with 9 bases between. From germline, CDR1 is MDHEN and CDR2 SYDVKM. This CDR3 region has 14 residues.

This clonotype was detected only a few times. The V and J genes are TRBV5-4 and TRBJ1-1; D is ambiguous. The CDR3 contains 13 residues. Germline V CDR1 and CDR2: SGHNT, YYREEE (reference sequence). V lost 3 bases and J lost 1, with 7 bases in between. The DNA of the CDR3 is TGTGCCAGCAGCTCAAAAAGGAACACTGAAGCTTTCTTT. Translating it yields CASSSKRNTEAFF.

The chain recombines TRBV29-1 with TRBJ1-2; 8 nucleotides agree with TRBD1. V shed 4 bases and J 5 bases; nucleotides not matched to a gene: 9. From germline, CDR1 is SQVTM and CDR2 ANQGSEA. This CDR3 has 14 residues. The CDR3 reads CSVARTGRNYGYTF. As DNA, the CDR3 is TGCAGCGTTGCCCGGACAGGGCGGAATTATGGCTACACCTTC.

The V gene is TRBV27, the J gene TRBJ1-5; weak D call: TRBD1 (5 bases). The CDR3 covers 14 residues. Looked up from germline, CDR1 is MNHEY and CDR2 is SMNVEV (reference sequence). Trimming shortened V by 8 bases and J by 0 bases, and 11 bases separated the two germline ends. The DNA for the CDR3 is TGTGCCAGCCAGGGAATGGGTAGCAATCAGCCCCAGCATTTT. Protein: CASQGMGSNQPQHF.

The table lists this clonotype with a few counts. The chain couples TRBV12-3 or TRBV12-4 to TRBJ2-7, with 9 nucleotides matching TRBD2. Unmatched junction bases numbered 2, after V lost 5 bases and J lost 0 bases. There are 14 residues in the CDR3. The CDR3 coding sequence is TGTGCCAGCAGTGAGCGGGAGGACTCCTACGAGCAGTACTTC. Residues: CASSEREDSYEQYF.

The rearrangement joins TRBV6-1 to TRBJ1-5; 9 positions match TRBD1. The CDR3 contains 14 residues. V shed 10 bases, J shed 9 bases, and the junction held 13 bases outside the gene matches. Germline V gives CDR1 MNHNS, CDR2 SASEGT. CDR3 nucleotides: TGTGCCACTACGGACGGACAGGGGTTCAGGCCCCAGCATTTT. This translates into CATTDGQGFRPQHF.

V and J are TRBV30 and TRBJ2-3; D assignment may be TRBD1 or TRBD2 (5 bases each). V was shortened by 0 bases and J by 4 bases, with 5 bases between the two germline ends. Germline V gives CDR1 GTSNPN, CDR2 SVGIG (reference sequence). The CDR3 length is 12 residues. The DNA for the CDR3 is TGTGCCTGGAGTGTGGGGGCAGATACGCAGTATTTT. This translates into CAWSVGADTQYF.

This clonotype was counted only a few times. V gene TRBV20-1 combines with J gene TRBJ2-7; D is possibly TRBD2 (6 bases). The CDR3 consists of 15 residues. Germline CDR1 reads DFQATT; CDR2 reads SNEGSKA (reference sequence). Deletions cut 2 bases from V and 3 bases from J, with 17 bases between. In nucleotides, the CDR3 is TGCAGTGCTAGAAGCCTCAGGGAGGCTGACTACGAGCAGTACTTC. Its translation is CSARSLREADYEQYF.

This clonotype was observed a few times. The CDR3 coding sequence is TGCGCCAGCAGCGGGACCGGGACTAGCAGCACAGATACGCAGTATTTT. Amino acid sequence: CASSGTGTSSTDTQYF. The chain employs TRBV5-1 and TRBJ2-3; TRBD2 matches at 9 bases. The germline V gene has CDR1 SGHRS and CDR2 YFSETQ. Unmatched junction bases numbered 6, after V lost 4 bases and J lost 0 bases. The CDR3 runs 16 residues.

This clonotype was counted only a few times. V usage is TRBV6-2 or TRBV6-3 and J usage is TRBJ2-5, with D unclear. V lost 5 bases and J 3 bases, leaving 7 bases between the germline ends. CDR3 length equals 12 residues. Germline-derived CDR1 and CDR2 are MNHEY and SVGEGT. The chain's CDR3 is CASSTSEETQYF. DNA of the CDR3: TGTGCCAGCAGTACCTCAGAAGAGACCCAGTACTTC.